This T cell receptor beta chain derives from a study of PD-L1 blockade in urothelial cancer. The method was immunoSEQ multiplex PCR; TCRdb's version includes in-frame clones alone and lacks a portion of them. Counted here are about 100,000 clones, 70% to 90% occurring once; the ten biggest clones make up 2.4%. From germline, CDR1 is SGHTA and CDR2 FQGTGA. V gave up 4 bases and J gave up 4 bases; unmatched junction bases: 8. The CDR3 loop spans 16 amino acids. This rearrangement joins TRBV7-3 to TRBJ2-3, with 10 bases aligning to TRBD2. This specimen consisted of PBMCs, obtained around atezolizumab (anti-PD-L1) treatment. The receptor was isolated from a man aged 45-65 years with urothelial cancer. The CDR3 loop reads CASSSGAGGPPDTQYF. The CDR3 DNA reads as TGTGCCAGCAGCTCTGGAGCGGGAGGGCCCCCAGATACGCAGTATTTT.